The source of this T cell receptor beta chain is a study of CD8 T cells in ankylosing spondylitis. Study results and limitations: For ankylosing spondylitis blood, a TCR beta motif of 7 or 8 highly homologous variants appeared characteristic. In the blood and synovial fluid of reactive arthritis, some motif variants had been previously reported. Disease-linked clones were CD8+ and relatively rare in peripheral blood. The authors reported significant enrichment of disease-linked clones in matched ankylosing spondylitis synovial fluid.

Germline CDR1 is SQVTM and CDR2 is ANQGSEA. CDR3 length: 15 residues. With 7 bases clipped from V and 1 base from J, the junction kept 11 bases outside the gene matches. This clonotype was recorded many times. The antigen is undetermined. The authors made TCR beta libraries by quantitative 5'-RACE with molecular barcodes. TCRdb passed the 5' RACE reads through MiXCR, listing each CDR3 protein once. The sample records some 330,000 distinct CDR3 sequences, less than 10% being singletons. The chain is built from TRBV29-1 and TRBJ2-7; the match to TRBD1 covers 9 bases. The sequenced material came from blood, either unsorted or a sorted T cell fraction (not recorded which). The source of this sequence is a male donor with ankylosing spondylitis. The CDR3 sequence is CSADAPGQGSYEQYF. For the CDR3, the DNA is TGCAGCGCTGATGCGCCGGGACAGGGATCCTACGAGCAGTACTTC.